The clone carrying this TCR beta chain was counted a single time. The same CDR3 also results from other DNA sequences found in this sample. Primers included in the PCR were 60 Vbeta and 13 Jbeta primers. The repertoire was sequenced with immunoSEQ multiplex PCR; TCRdb's copy has only in-frame clones and lacks some. The sample lists roughly 230,000 clones, around 90% occurring once. The record originates from a study of cytomegalovirus exposure and HLA in healthy donors. CDR3 length: 15 amino acids. Losses at the gene ends were 6 bases for V and 5 bases for J; bases not matched to a gene: 11. Germline V CDR1 and CDR2: SNHLY, FYNNEI.

The sequenced sample consisted of PBMCs. This sequence joins TRBV2 and TRBJ1-1; 8 bases line up with TRBD1. The sequence was obtained from a girl aged 2-10 years in good health and CMV-seronegative. The CDR3 region is CASRDATGVSTEAFF. The CDR3 nucleotides are TGTGCCAGCAGAGACGCGACAGGGGTGTCGACTGAAGCTTTCTTT.